Presented here are 30 T cell receptor beta chains from one specimen sequenced in a study of persistence of HIV-infected CD4 T cells. Their antigen targets remain unknown. Nonspecific anti-CD3/anti-CD28 bead stimulation represents the broad CD4+ T cell repertoire. Responding CD4+ T cells were sorted by upregulation of both CD40 ligand and CD69. Sequencing used immunoSEQ version 4 in survey mode. This table comes from immunoSEQ multiplex PCR, and its TCRdb copy is limited to in-frame clones, with some not included. The table shows 40,000 to 55,000 clones, with 88% occurring only once. The specimen comprised CD4+ T cells sorted from PBMCs after approximately 19-hour stimulation, sampled from a patient who received antiretroviral therapy. The receptor set was obtained from an adult woman with HIV who was CMV-seropositive.

A note on this clone: The same CDR3 arises from other DNA sequences in this sample as well. The DNA of the CDR3 is TGTGCCAGCAGTGAAGACAGCAGCTCTGGAAACACCATATATTTT. Amino acid sequence: CASSEDSSSGNTIYF. The chain combines TRBV2 with TRBJ1-3; the D is unclear. Trimming took 1 base from V and 0 from J, leaving 7 bases between them. CDR1 is SNHLY and CDR2 is FYNNEI in the germline V gene. This CDR3 is built from 15 residues.

The chain combines TRBV10-2 with TRBJ2-2, with D maybe TRBD2 (5 bases). Germline V CDR1 and CDR2: WSHSY, SAAADI. The CDR3 length is 15 residues. Deletions cut 4 bases from V and 4 bases from J, with 13 bases between. The CDR3 coding sequence is TGCGCCAGCAGTGGGTCGGGGTCGGCCACCGGGGAGCTGTTTTTT. Its protein is CASSGSGSATGELFF.

The rearrangement joins TRBV10-1 to TRBJ2-3; 7 bases align to TRBD2. Losses at the gene ends were 4 bases for V and 1 base for J; bases not matched to a gene: 5. Germline V gene data show CDR1 as WNHNN and CDR2 as SYGVQD (reference sequence). This CDR3 is built from 15 residues. CDR3 bases: TGCGCCAGCAGTGCTTCGGGGGGAGGCACAGATACGCAGTATTTT. Protein product: CASSASGGGTDTQYF.

This rearrangement joins TRBV7-3 to TRBJ2-2; the D gene is possibly TRBD1 (6 bases). Trimming cost V 1 base and J 1 base, with 10 bases left between them. Germline V lookup: CDR1 SGHTA, CDR2 FQGTGA. The CDR3 has 16 amino acids. CDR3 nucleotides: TGTGCCAGCAGCTTAAACAGGGCGATGAACACCGGGGAGCTGTTTTTT. Protein: CASSLNRAMNTGELFF.

This clone has only a few counts. The rearrangement uses TRBV6-1 and TRBJ2-7; 9 positions match TRBD1. The CDR3 totals 15 residues. V lost 3 bases and J lost 2; bases outside the gene matches: 5. The germline V gene has CDR1 MNHNS and CDR2 SASEGT. The CDR3 DNA is TGTGCCAGCAGTGAGGACAGGGGTCTTCCCTACGAGCAGTACTTC. It translates to CASSEDRGLPYEQYF.

Only a few counts were recorded for this clone. The V gene is TRBV6-5, the J gene TRBJ1-4; D may be TRBD1 (5 bases). With 2 bases removed from V and 6 bases from J, the gap between germline ends came to 10 bases. The germline V gene has CDR1 MNHEY and CDR2 SVGAGI. The length of the CDR3 is 14 residues. CDR3 region: CASSYRGGDEKLFF. CDR3 nucleotides: TGTGCCAGCAGTTACAGGGGAGGGGATGAAAAACTGTTTTTT.

The gene calls are TRBV7-3 and TRBJ2-1; no definite D call. Trimming left V 5 bases short and J 9 bases short, with 11 bases between. Germline CDR1 SGHTA, CDR2 FQGTGA. The CDR3 is made up of 12 amino acids. The CDR3 region is CASSPFGREQFF. The CDR3 DNA is TGTGCCAGCAGCCCGTTTGGTCGTGAGCAGTTCTTC.

This clone was seen more than once but under ten times. V gene TRBV19 combines with J gene TRBJ2-5; perhaps D is TRBD1 or TRBD2 (6 bases each). The CDR3 length is 13 residues. The V end was cut by 3 bases, the J end by 7 bases, with 12 bases between. CDR1 LNHDA and CDR2 SQIVND come from the germline V gene (reference sequence). The CDR3 nucleotides are TGTGCCAGTAGTATCGGGGGCGCAGGGACCCAGTACTTC. Translation gives CASSIGGAGTQYF.

The chain joins TRBV5-1 to TRBJ1-3; no firm D call. The V end lost 4 bases, the J end lost 7 bases, and 9 bases lay between the germline ends. The CDR3 extends over 12 amino acids. Germline V CDR1 and CDR2: SGHRS, YFSETQ. The CDR3 coding sequence is TGCGCCAGCAGCCAGCCGGGGAACACCATATATTTT. It codes for CASSQPGNTIYF.

The table lists this clone with a count of one. The gene calls are TRBV7-9 and TRBJ1-2; 12 nucleotides align to TRBD1. V lost 7 bases, J lost 7 bases, and 10 bases stayed unmatched. Germline values: CDR1 SEHNR, CDR2 FQNEAQ (reference sequence). The CDR3 extends over 15 amino acids. The CDR3 DNA follows: TGTGCCAGCACTCCCCGGGGACAGGGGGCGATTGGCTACACCTTC. Its translation is CASTPRGQGAIGYTF.

The rearrangement joins TRBV6-5 to TRBJ2-7; a possible D gene is TRBD2 (6 bases). There are 15 residues in the CDR3. CDR1 MNHEY and CDR2 SVGAGI come from the germline V gene. Trimming shortened V by 2 bases and J by 1 base, and 12 bases separated the two germline ends. The CDR3 sequence is CASSYTGGPSYEQYF. The CDR3 DNA is TGTGCCAGCAGTTACACCGGGGGTCCTTCCTACGAGCAGTACTTC.

The chain combines TRBV4-1 with TRBJ2-4; no definite D call. The CDR3 loop spans 17 amino acids. Germline assignment: CDR1 MGHRA and CDR2 YSYEKL. V was cut by 0 bases and J by 1 base, with 13 bases left in between. Here the CDR3 reads CASSQDWLFQAKNIQYF. The CDR3 DNA follows: TGCGCCAGCAGCCAAGATTGGCTGTTCCAGGCCAAAAACATTCAGTACTTC.

The sample holds a few counts of this clone. The CDR3 region has the DNA TGTGCCAGCAGCCAAGATCTGTTTTACTATGGCTACACCTTC. Translating gives CASSQDLFYYGYTF. This chain joins TRBV3-1 (or the pseudogene TRBV3-2) and TRBJ1-2; the D is unclear. Germline assignment: CDR1 LGHDT and CDR2 YNNKEL (reference sequence). With 0 bases removed from V and 3 bases from J, the gap between germline ends came to 8 bases. The CDR3 is 14 amino acids.

This rearrangement joins TRBV6-6 to TRBJ1-3; D gene unclear. The germline CDR1 and CDR2 sequences are MNHNY and SVGAGI (reference sequence). V was pared by 5 bases and J by 0 bases, with 8 bases between. The CDR3 has 14 residues. The CDR3 DNA reads as TGTGCCAGCAGTCCACGGAGCTCTGGAAACACCATATATTTT. Its translation: CASSPRSSGNTIYF.

The chain has TRBV7-8 and TRBJ2-7; either TRBD1 or TRBD2 may supply D (5 bases each). The CDR3 covers 12 residues. Deletions cut 3 bases from V and 6 bases from J, with 9 bases between. Germline CDR1 is SGHVS and CDR2 is FQNEAQ. This CDR3 reads CASSFGTGEQYF. The CDR3 region has the DNA TGTGCCAGCAGCTTTGGGACGGGCGAGCAGTACTTC.

The chain couples TRBV21-1 to TRBJ1-2; TRBD1 was called by the table and not checked on the DNA. TRBV21-1 is a known pseudogene. This CDR3 spans 14 amino acids. The CDR3 DNA is TGTGCCAGCAGCAATAACAGTATTAACTATGGCTACACCTTC. This encodes CASSNNSINYGYTF.

This chain joins TRBV19 and TRBJ1-1; D is ambiguous. Germline V lookup: CDR1 LNHDA, CDR2 SQIVND (reference sequence). This CDR3 region has 12 residues. Trimming left V 7 bases short and J 6 bases short, with 12 bases between. The DNA for the CDR3 is TGTGCCAGTAAAGTTGGATTTGCTGAAGCTTTCTTT. Translated: CASKVGFAEAFF.

This chain connects TRBV20-1 to TRBJ2-5, with 8 nucleotides matching TRBD2. V was pared by 3 bases and J by 5 bases, with 8 bases of the junction left unmatched. CDR1 DFQATT and CDR2 SNEGSKA come from the germline V gene (reference sequence). The CDR3 sequence is 14 residues long. Written as DNA, the CDR3 is TGCAGTGCTAGTCGAGGCGGGGGGTCCGAGACCCAGTACTTC. Its translation is CSASRGGGSETQYF.

This rearrangement joins TRBV9 to TRBJ1-2; D is undetermined. The germline CDR1 and CDR2 sequences are SGDLS and YYNGEE. The CDR3 contains 16 residues. The V and J ends lost 0 bases and 0 bases respectively, with 12 bases between them. CDR3 coding DNA: TGTGCCAGCAGCGTAGAAGGAGGGAACCCTAACTATGGCTACACCTTC. Translated: CASSVEGGNPNYGYTF.

The V and J genes are TRBV4-1 and TRBJ1-6, with 7 bases that match TRBD1. V lost 1 base, J lost 7 bases, and 7 bases stayed unmatched. The CDR3 runs to 16 residues. The germline V gene has CDR1 MGHRA and CDR2 YSYEKL. DNA of the CDR3: TGCGCCAGCAGCCAAGGATCACGGGGACAGAATTCACCCCTCCACTTT. It translates to CASSQGSRGQNSPLHF.

This clone was picked up a small number of times. This specimen includes other DNA sequences encoding the same CDR3. V gene TRBV5-6 combines with J gene TRBJ1-2; D is perhaps TRBD1 (5 bases). Germline loops: CDR1 SGHDT, CDR2 YYEEEE. The CDR3 covers 16 residues. Trimming stripped 4 bases from V and 2 bases from J, with 18 bases between. The CDR3 DNA sequence: TGTGCCAGCAGCCTAAACTCCGGGACGAGGAACTATGGCTACACCTTC. This gives the protein CASSLNSGTRNYGYTF. The entire variable domain, with the rest obtained from reference TRBV5-6 and TRBJ1-2, is as follows: DAGVTQSPTHLIKTRGQQVTLRCSPKSGHDTVSWYQQALGQGPQFIFQYYEEEERQRGNFPDRFSGHQFPNYSSELNVNALLLGDSALYLCASSLNSGTRNYGYTFGSGTRLTVV.

This chain joins TRBV5-1 and TRBJ1-1; 8 bases are a match to TRBD1. The CDR3 spans 14 residues. V shed 1 base and J 5 bases; nucleotides not matched to a gene: 4. Germline-derived CDR1 and CDR2 are SGHRS and YFSETQ. CDR3 sequence reads: CASSLQGATTEAFF. Written as DNA, the CDR3 is TGCGCCAGCAGCTTGCAGGGGGCTACGACTGAAGCTTTCTTT.

The V call is TRBV20-1, the J call TRBJ1-1; perhaps TRBD1 as D (5 bases). Trimming cost V 5 bases and J 5 bases, with 9 bases left between them. Looked up from germline, CDR1 is DFQATT and CDR2 is SNEGSKA (reference sequence). The CDR3 contains 11 residues. CDR3 DNA: TGCAGTGCTGGGGCTAGGACTGAAGCTTTCTTT. Amino acids: CSAGARTEAFF.

The chain links TRBV5-4 to TRBJ1-1; D unresolved. The CDR3 totals 14 residues. Looked up from germline, CDR1 is SGHNT and CDR2 is YYREEE (reference sequence). Trimming shortened V by 1 base and J by 7 bases, and 14 bases separated the two germline ends. CDR3 DNA: TGTGCCAGCAGCTTGACGTGGGATGGAGGTGAAGCTTTCTTT. Protein sequence: CASSLTWDGGEAFF.

J is TRBJ2-7 and V is TRBV19; D is unresolved. V lost 7 bases and J 6 bases, leaving 19 bases between the germline ends. CDR3 length: 14 residues. CDR1 and CDR2 (germline): LNHDA, SQIVND (reference sequence). The CDR3 spells CASTPPGSEGEQYF. The CDR3 bases are TGTGCCAGTACCCCACCCGGGTCAGAAGGCGAGCAGTACTTC.

The chain couples TRBV14 to TRBJ1-6; D is undetermined. The length of the CDR3 is 16 residues. Germline V gives CDR1 SGHDN, CDR2 FVKESK. V lost 1 base and J lost 7, with 14 bases in between. This CDR3 is CASSQVTGGRNSPLHF. The CDR3 DNA is TGTGCCAGCAGCCAAGTTACCGGTGGCAGAAATTCACCCCTCCACTTT.

The rearrangement uses TRBV30 and TRBJ1-6, with a possible D match to TRBD1 (5 bases). V lost 4 bases and J lost 10, with 11 bases in between. Germline CDR1 and CDR2: GTSNPN and SVGIG (reference sequence). The CDR3 sequence is 12 residues long. The DNA for the CDR3 is TGTGCCTGGACGGGGGGAGGCTCACCCCTCCACTTT. Its protein is CAWTGGGSPLHF.

The rearrangement uses TRBV5-4 and TRBJ1-1; D ambiguous. V lost 0 bases, J lost 7 bases, and 10 bases lay in between. Per the germline V gene, CDR1 is SGHNT and CDR2 is YYREEE (reference sequence). The CDR3 has 13 amino acids. CDR3 protein: CASSLGVVGEAFF. The DNA of the CDR3 is TGTGCCAGCAGCTTGGGTGTTGTCGGTGAAGCTTTCTTT.

The chain combines TRBV18 with TRBJ2-7, with 8 bases fitting TRBD1. The CDR3 has 13 residues. Unmatched junction bases numbered 3, after V lost 4 bases and J lost 4 bases. CDR1 and CDR2 from the germline V gene are KGHSH and LQKENI. The CDR3 loop reads CASSQQGVYEQYF. DNA for the CDR3: TGTGCCAGCTCACAACAGGGGGTATACGAGCAGTACTTC.

This clone has only a few counts. The CDR3: CATSDPAGVGYTF. The CDR3 nucleotides read TGTGCCACCAGTGATCCTGCAGGGGTTGGCTACACCTTC. V is TRBV24-1 and J is TRBJ1-2, with D tentatively TRBD1 (6 bases). V dropped 3 bases and J dropped 7 bases, with 11 bases sitting between them. The germline V gene has CDR1 KGHDR and CDR2 SFDVKD. The CDR3 totals 13 residues.